The 10 T cell receptor beta chains below were found in one sample sequenced in a study of T cell responses to AZD1222 COVID-19 vaccine (dated by TCRdb to the early 2020s). Read against the paper, the sample's time point label means: about 28 days (+/-7) after the second vaccine dose. Libraries were constructed by the immunoSEQ multiplex PCR assay. TCRdb retrieved this table from immuneACCESS and kept in-frame rearrangements only. Not all clones are present; in checked studies, unresolved V genes account for under half, and no reason is known for the remainder. Here the sample has approximately 150,000 clones; under 90% occur a single time. The top ten clonotypes cover under 2% of the sample. The sequenced sample was peripheral blood, obtained 28 days after the second AZD1222 dose. Receptors were obtained from an adult who received the AZD1222 COVID-19 vaccine.

The rearrangement uses TRBV11-2 and TRBJ2-7; TRBD1 matches 10 bases. V shed 1 base and J 7 bases; nucleotides not matched to a gene: 7. The V gene's germline CDR1 is SGHAT and CDR2 FQNNGV. The CDR3 has 15 amino acids. CDR3 sequence: CASSLVGTGAREQYF. The CDR3 DNA is TGTGCCAGCAGCTTAGTAGGGACAGGGGCACGGGAGCAGTACTTC.

This chain links TRBV5-6 with TRBJ1-1; 7 bases agree with TRBD1. This CDR3 has 14 amino acids. The germline CDR1 and CDR2 sequences are SGHDT and YYEEEE. V trimming: 4 bases; J trimming: 7 bases; junction bases outside the gene matches: 10. The CDR3 nucleotides read TGTGCCAGCAGCCGACAGGGTTTGGGCATTGAAGCTTTCTTT. Translating it yields CASSRQGLGIEAFF.

In DNA, the CDR3 is TGCGCCAGCAGATCGCCGGACAGGGGGCACTACGAGCAGTACTTC. Translation: CASRSPDRGHYEQYF. The chain employs TRBV5-1 and TRBJ2-7, with 11 bases identical to TRBD1. CDR3 length: 15 residues. With V trimmed by 5 bases and J by 3 bases, 7 bases remained unmatched. The germline gives CDR1 SGHRS, CDR2 YFSETQ.

Turning to this clone: Other DNA sequences of this sample code for an identical CDR3. The rearrangement uses TRBV6-2 or TRBV6-3 and TRBJ2-2; D unresolved. Germline V gene sequence: CDR1 MNHEY, CDR2 SVGEGT. The CDR3 covers 15 residues. V was shortened by 2 bases and J by 1 base, with 8 bases between the two germline ends. The CDR3 region is CASSYVRLNTGELFF. As DNA, the CDR3 is TGTGCCAGCAGTTACGTCAGATTGAACACCGGGGAGCTGTTTTTT.

J is TRBJ2-2 and V is TRBV19, with D tentatively TRBD1 or TRBD2 (5 bases each). The CDR3 has 14 amino acids. V was cut by 7 bases and J by 4 bases, with 13 bases left in between. CDR1 is LNHDA, CDR2 SQIVND, per germline (reference sequence). CDR3 sequence: CASKLGGGTGELFF. The CDR3 DNA reads TGTGCCAGTAAATTAGGTGGGGGCACCGGGGAGCTGTTTTTT.

In its sample, this clone was seen a few times. The V call is TRBV7-2, the J call TRBJ2-2; unclear D gene. This CDR3 region has 16 residues. Germline V CDR1 and CDR2: SGHTA, FQGNSA. With 1 base removed from V and 0 bases from J, the gap between germline ends came to 9 bases. The CDR3 DNA reads as TGTGCCAGCAGCTTAGGGGCGCCCGCGAACACCGGGGAGCTGTTTTTT. Encoded protein: CASSLGAPANTGELFF. The full variable domain, completed using reference TRBV7-2 and TRBJ2-2, is GAGVSQSPSNKVTEKGKDVELRCDPISGHTALYWYRQSLGQGLEFLIYFQGNSAPDKSGLPSDRFSAERTGGSVSTLTIQRTQQEDSAVYLCASSLGAPANTGELFFGEGSRLTVL.

This clone was observed once. The chain carries TRBV30 and TRBJ2-2, with 12 bases that match TRBD2. After removal of 4 bases from V and 4 bases from J, the junction contained 4 bases not matched to a gene. Germline CDR1 GTSNPN, CDR2 SVGIG (reference sequence). The CDR3 loop spans 15 amino acids. The CDR3 DNA reads TGTGCCTGGAAAGTGACTAGCGGGAGCACCGGGGAGCTGTTTTTT. Translated: CAWKVTSGSTGELFF.

The genes are TRBV27 and TRBJ2-5; D is perhaps TRBD1 (5 bases). Between the trimmed V and J ends, which lost 10 bases and 1 base, there was a span of 16 bases. The CDR3 extends over 14 amino acids. Germline-derived CDR1 and CDR2 are MNHEY and SMNVEV (reference sequence). CDR3 DNA sequence: TGTGCCAACTCCGAGGACAAGCTCCAAGAGACCCAGTACTTC. Residues: CANSEDKLQETQYF.

The rearrangement joins TRBV6-1 to TRBJ1-1, with no clear D. The V end lost 6 bases, the J end lost 3 bases, and 11 bases lay between the germline ends. The germline V gene encodes CDR1 MNHNS and CDR2 SASEGT. This CDR3 region has 13 residues. This CDR3 reads CASRSKGYTEAFF. CDR3 in DNA: TGTGCCAGCAGGTCCAAGGGATACACTGAAGCTTTCTTT.

The J gene is TRBJ2-7, the V gene TRBV7-8, with D hard to call. CDR1 SGHVS and CDR2 FQNEAQ come from the germline V gene. The CDR3 has 15 amino acids. V lost 7 bases and J 5 bases, leaving 21 bases between the germline ends. The CDR3: CASTPLASPANEQYF. The CDR3 coding sequence is TGTGCCAGCACCCCCTTGGCCAGCCCAGCAAACGAGCAGTACTTC.